This is a list of T cell receptor beta chains from one sample in a study of blood T cell repertoires in COVID-19. Method: immunoSEQ multiplex PCR; TCRdb's copy keeps in-frame clones and lacks some. The data show under 500,000 clones, with 80% to 90% seen just once and about 4.3% held by the top ten. Material for sequencing was peripheral blood. The receptors shown here come from a woman under 40 with acute or convalescent COVID-19. CDR3s include the opening cysteine and the closing phenylalanine or tryptophan. A D gene is named only where the DNA matches it firmly. Where a row states a size, it is once, few, many or the class of an expanded clone; other rows omit it.

d_call,j_call,v_call,clone_size,cdr3_aa,cdr3_nt
.,TRBJ2-5,TRBV4-1,.,CASSQGRQALETQYF,TGCGCCAGCAGCCAAGGTAGACAGGCACTGGAGACCCAGTACTTC
.,TRBJ2-1,TRBV9,once,CASSVGGGGSSHNEQFF,TGTGCCAGCAGCGTAGGAGGGGGGGGCTCTTCTCACAATGAGCAGTTCTTC
.,TRBJ1-1,TRBV7-3,.,CASSLEADTEAFF,TGTGCCAGCAGCTTAGAGGCGGACACTGAAGCTTTCTTT
TRBD2,TRBJ2-1,TRBV7-3,.,CASSFGTSGGYLNEQFF,TGTGCCAGCAGCTTCGGGACTAGCGGGGGGTATTTGAATGAGCAGTTCTTC
TRBD1,TRBJ2-3,TRBV5-1,.,CASSSQTGFTDTQYF,TGCGCCAGCAGCTCACAGACAGGGTTCACAGATACGCAGTATTTT
.,TRBJ1-1,TRBV30,.,CAWRENAEAFF,TGTGCCTGGAGGGAGAACGCTGAAGCTTTCTTT
.,TRBJ2-7,TRBV29-1,.,CSVEGTGTLPYEQYF,TGCAGCGTTGAAGGGACCGGGACTCTCCCCTACGAGCAGTACTTC
.,TRBJ2-3,TRBV7-9,.,CASSRTGDTQYF,TGTGCCAGCAGCAGAACGGGAGATACGCAGTATTTT
.,TRBJ1-2,TRBV21-1,once,CASSNGGQTPIEDYGYTF,TGTGCCAGCAGCAATGGAGGCCAGACACCGATTGAAGACTATGGCTACACCTTC
.,TRBJ1-4,TRBV6-5,.,CASSPSGNNEKLFF,TGTGCCAGCAGTCCATCGGGAAACAATGAAAAACTGTTTTTT
.,TRBJ2-7,TRBV4-1,once,CASSQDNSGLFEQYF,TGCGCCAGCAGCCAAGACAATTCGGGTTTGTTCGAGCAGTACTTC
TRBD1,TRBJ1-2,TRBV4-1,.,CASSQSRGTYGYTF,TGCGCCAGCAGCCAAAGCAGGGGGACGTATGGCTACACCTTC
.,TRBJ1-1,TRBV12-3/TRBV12-4,.,CASMDGGNTEAFF,TGTGCCAGCATGGACGGGGGTAACACTGAAGCTTTCTTT
.,TRBJ1-6,TRBV28,once,CASTKRGILSPLHF,TGTGCCAGCACCAAAAGGGGTATCCTTTCACCCCTCCACTTT
TRBD2,TRBJ2-5,TRBV24-1,.,CATSQSLLAGGRETQYF,TGTGCCACCAGCCAATCCCTCCTAGCGGGGGGGCGAGAGACCCAGTACTTC
.,TRBJ1-4,TRBV3-1/TRBV3-2,once,CASSQDEGSTNEKLFF,TGTGCCAGCAGCCAAGATGAGGGCTCAACTAATGAAAAACTGTTTTTT
.,TRBJ1-4,TRBV4-1,once,CASSQVPGNPGEKLFF,TGCGCCAGCAGCCAAGTCCCAGGAAACCCCGGCGAAAAACTGTTTTTT
TRBD2,TRBJ2-5,TRBV5-1,.,CASSLESGGAGKTQYF,TGCGCCAGCAGCTTGGAAAGCGGGGGGGCCGGGAAGACCCAGTACTTC
.,TRBJ2-1,TRBV19,.,CASSKMGRQISEQFF,TGTGCCAGTAGTAAGATGGGTCGACAAATCAGTGAGCAGTTCTTC
.,TRBJ1-5,TRBV7-9,few,CASSSGGAGQPQHF,TGTGCCAGCAGCTCGGGGGGCGCAGGGCAGCCCCAGCATTTT
.,TRBJ2-5,TRBV5-4,few,CASSLMTGKGETQYF,TGTGCCAGCAGCTTGATGACCGGGAAGGGAGAGACCCAGTACTTC
TRBD2,TRBJ2-3,TRBV2,once,CASSTTGGTDTQYF,TGTGCCAGCAGTACGACGGGGGGGACAGATACGCAGTATTTT
.,TRBJ1-3,TRBV19,.,CASSITPSSGNTIYF,TGTGCCAGTAGTATCACACCCAGCTCTGGAAACACCATATATTTT
TRBD1,TRBJ1-4,TRBV19,.,CASRTGSGSNEKLFF,TGTGCCAGTAGGACAGGGAGCGGATCTAATGAAAAACTGTTTTTT
.,TRBJ2-7,TRBV5-1,.,CASSARDFSYEQYF,TGCGCCAGCAGCGCCCGGGATTTCTCCTACGAGCAGTACTTC
.,TRBJ2-3,TRBV14,.,CASSQDQGITDTQYF,TGTGCCAGCAGCCAAGATCAGGGGATCACAGATACGCAGTATTTT
TRBD1,TRBJ1-1,TRBV6-5,.,CASSYFPQGANTEAFF,TGTGCCAGCAGTTATTTCCCACAGGGGGCAAATACTGAAGCTTTCTTT
.,TRBJ1-4,TRBV15,.,CATLDIQGFAENEKLFF,TGTGCCACCCTAGACATCCAGGGCTTCGCAGAAAATGAAAAACTGTTTTTT
TRBD2,TRBJ2-3,TRBV5-1,.,CASSNGLAAWGDTQYF,TGCGCCAGCAGCAACGGACTAGCGGCGTGGGGAGATACGCAGTATTTT
.,TRBJ1-1,TRBV27,.,CASSLSMRADTEAFF,TGTGCCAGCAGTTTATCGATGAGGGCCGACACTGAAGCTTTCTTT
.,TRBJ2-2,TRBV5-6,.,CASSYPGIPTGELFF,TGTGCCAGCAGCTACCCAGGGATCCCCACCGGGGAGCTGTTTTTT
TRBD1,TRBJ2-5,TRBV7-2,.,CASSSTGGEETQYF,TGTGCCAGCAGCTCGACAGGGGGCGAAGAGACCCAGTACTTC
.,TRBJ1-6,TRBV2,.,CASLRVGPLHF,TGTGCCAGCCTCAGGGTTGGGCCCCTCCACTTT
TRBD2,TRBJ2-7,TRBV7-8,few,CASSQSGVTYEQYF,TGTGCCAGCAGCCAGAGCGGGGTTACCTACGAGCAGTACTTC
.,TRBJ1-4,TRBV28,.,CASHPAAAIREKLFF,TGTGCCAGTCACCCCGCCGCGGCGATTAGGGAAAAACTGTTTTTT
TRBD2,TRBJ2-7,TRBV28,.,CASSSGLAGGYEQYF,TGTGCCAGCAGCTCGGGACTAGCGGGGGGGTACGAGCAGTACTTC
.,TRBJ1-1,TRBV18,.,CASSPTGSGTEAFF,TGTGCCAGCTCACCAACAGGGTCGGGCACTGAAGCTTTCTTT
.,TRBJ2-3,TRBV20-1,.,CSASGAWSSTDTQYF,TGCAGTGCTAGTGGGGCGTGGTCTAGCACAGATACGCAGTATTTT
TRBD1,TRBJ2-5,TRBV6-5,.,CASSTGQGFSETQYF,TGTGCCAGCAGTACGGGACAGGGGTTTAGTGAGACCCAGTACTTC
.,TRBJ1-2,TRBV9,many,CASSPRENLNYGYTF,TGTGCCAGCAGCCCGAGGGAAAACCTTAACTATGGCTACACCTTC
.,TRBJ2-5,TRBV11-2,.,CASSSIGGDQETQYF,TGTGCCAGCAGCTCGATAGGGGGGGATCAAGAGACCCAGTACTTC
TRBD2,TRBJ2-3,TRBV2,.,CASSPRAGGPDTQYF,TGTGCCAGCAGCCCACGAGCGGGGGGGCCAGATACGCAGTATTTT
TRBD2,TRBJ2-1,TRBV4-1,.,CASSQVWTSGGYEQFF,TGCGCCAGCAGCCAAGTATGGACTAGCGGGGGGTACGAGCAGTTCTTC
.,TRBJ2-7,TRBV7-6,.,CASSIRGRPYEQYF,TGTGCCAGCAGCATACGCGGGCGTCCCTACGAGCAGTACTTC
.,TRBJ2-2,TRBV5-1,.,CASSLAAGTGELFF,TGCGCCAGCAGCTTGGCGGCGGGTACCGGGGAGCTGTTTTTT
TRBD1,TRBJ1-6,TRBV4-1,few,CASSQQQGTSYNSPLHF,TGCGCCAGCAGCCAACAACAGGGGACCTCCTATAATTCACCCCTCCACTTT
TRBD2,TRBJ2-5,TRBV7-6,.,CASSFSGTRSFLPETQYF,TGTGCCAGCAGCTTTTCCGGGACTAGAAGTTTCCTCCCCGAGACCCAGTACTTC
.,TRBJ1-1,TRBV20-1,.,CSASRGGTEAFF,TGCAGTGCTAGTAGAGGAGGGACTGAAGCTTTCTTT
TRBD2,TRBJ2-3,TRBV24-1,.,CATGDVRGEGTDTQYF,TGTGCCACAGGGGACGTTCGGGGGGAAGGAACAGATACGCAGTATTTT
.,TRBJ1-3,TRBV7-9,.,CASSPRPQTGNTIYF,TGTGCCAGCAGCCCGAGGCCCCAAACGGGAAACACCATATATTTT
.,TRBJ2-7,TRBV4-1,.,CASSQVPGTYEQYF,TGCGCCAGCAGCCAAGTTCCGGGAACCTACGAGCAGTACTTC
.,TRBJ2-7,TRBV28,once,CASSPLTETYEQYF,TGTGCCAGCAGTCCGTTGACAGAAACCTACGAGCAGTACTTC
TRBD2,TRBJ2-3,TRBV9,.,CASSVGLGDTQYF,TGTGCCAGCAGCGTGGGACTAGGGGATACGCAGTATTTT